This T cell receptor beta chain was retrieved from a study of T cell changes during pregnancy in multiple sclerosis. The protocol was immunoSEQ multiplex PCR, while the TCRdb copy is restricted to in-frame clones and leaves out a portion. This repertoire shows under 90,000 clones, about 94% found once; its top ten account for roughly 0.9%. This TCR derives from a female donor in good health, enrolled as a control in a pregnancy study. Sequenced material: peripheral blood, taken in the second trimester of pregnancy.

DNA for the CDR3: TGTGCCTGGAGCCAGGGGGCAGCTAATGAAAAACTGTTTTTT. Amino acid sequence: CAWSQGAANEKLFF. The chain carries TRBV30 and TRBJ1-4; 8 nucleotides agree with TRBD1. The CDR3 totals 14 residues. The germline gives CDR1 GTSNPN, CDR2 SVGIG (reference sequence). The V segment lost 3 bases and the J segment 3 bases; nucleotides outside the gene matches: 3.